This TCR beta chain derives from a study of blood T cell repertoires in COVID-19. Across the study: COVID-19 samples from acute and convalescent phases originated in the United States, Italy and Spain.

From germline, CDR1 is LNHDA and CDR2 SQIVND (reference sequence). V shed 6 bases and J shed 6 bases, with 11 bases lying between them. CDR3 length: 12 amino acids. How the authors handled the data: Using reference gene primer amplification, nucleated cell counts were estimated. This table comes from immunoSEQ multiplex PCR, and its TCRdb copy is limited to in-frame clones, with some not included. Clonal size and the V and J genes are those of that table, whereas D and trimming came from the DNA. The table shows a few hundred thousand clones, with roughly 90% occurring only once. This chain joins TRBV19 and TRBJ1-2; no definite D call. This TCR was sampled from a woman in her 50s with acute or convalescent COVID-19. Sequenced material: peripheral blood. CDR3: CASSRTLDGYTF. The CDR3, as DNA: TGTGCCAGTAGCCGAACCCTAGATGGCTACACCTTC.